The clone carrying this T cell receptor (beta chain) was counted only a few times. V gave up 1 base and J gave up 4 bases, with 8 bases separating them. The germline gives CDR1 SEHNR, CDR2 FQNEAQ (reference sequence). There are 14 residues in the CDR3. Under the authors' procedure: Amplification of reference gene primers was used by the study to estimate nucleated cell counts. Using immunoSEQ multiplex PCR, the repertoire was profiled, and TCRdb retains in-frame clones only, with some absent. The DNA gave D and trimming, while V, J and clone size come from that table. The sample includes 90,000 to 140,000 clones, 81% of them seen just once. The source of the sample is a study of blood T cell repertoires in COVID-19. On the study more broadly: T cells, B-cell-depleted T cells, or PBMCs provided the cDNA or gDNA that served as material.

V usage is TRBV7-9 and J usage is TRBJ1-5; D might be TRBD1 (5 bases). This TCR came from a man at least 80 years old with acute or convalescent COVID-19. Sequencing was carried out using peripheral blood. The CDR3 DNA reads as TGTGCCAGCAGCTTAGGGGCAGGGAATCAGCCCCAGCATTTT. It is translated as CASSLGAGNQPQHF.